This T cell receptor beta chain emerged from a study of radiation and T cells in renal cell carcinoma. The CDR3 contains 19 residues. From germline, CDR1 is SGHAT and CDR2 FQNNGV. With 4 bases clipped from V and 0 bases from J, the junction kept 12 bases outside the gene matches. Profiled with immunoSEQ multiplex PCR; TCRdb holds only in-frame clones, not every one. The sample has around 170,000 clones, around 89% seen once; the top ten hold roughly 12%. The time point denotes: blood 4 weeks post-SBRT, at nephrectomy. Treatment specified: 15 Gy SBRT to primary tumor, nephrectomy 4 weeks later. The chain couples TRBV11-2 to TRBJ1-6; 7 bases line up with TRBD1. Specimen: blood, collected from a patient whose treatment included radiotherapy and nephrectomy. The receptor comes from a woman between 50 and 59 years old with renal cell carcinoma. The CDR3 protein is CASSSPTGMDYSYNSPLHF. The CDR3 region has the DNA TGTGCCAGCAGCTCCCCGACAGGGATGGATTACTCCTATAATTCACCCCTCCACTTT.